This TCR beta chain was sequenced in a study of long-term antiretroviral therapy in people with HIV. On this clone: Germline and junction disagree at one end, which may indicate a read error.

From germline, CDR1 is MNHNS and CDR2 SASEGT. The CDR3 runs to 13 residues. Survey level was the resolution at which the v3.0 immunoSEQ assay ran. Some clones are missing from TCRdb's copy, which holds only in-frame ones; the method was immunoSEQ multiplex PCR. The table records some 31,000 clones, about 94% of them present only once. The material was unsorted PBMCs, obtained approximately 7.4 years after starting antiretroviral therapy. The rearrangement uses TRBV6-1 and TRBJ1-1; a weak D match, TRBD1 (6 bases). This TCR was recovered from a man aged 50 or older with HIV. In DNA, the CDR3 is TGTGCCACCAGTATCAGGGGTCGCACTGAAGCTTTCTTT. It yields the protein CATSIRGRTEAFF.